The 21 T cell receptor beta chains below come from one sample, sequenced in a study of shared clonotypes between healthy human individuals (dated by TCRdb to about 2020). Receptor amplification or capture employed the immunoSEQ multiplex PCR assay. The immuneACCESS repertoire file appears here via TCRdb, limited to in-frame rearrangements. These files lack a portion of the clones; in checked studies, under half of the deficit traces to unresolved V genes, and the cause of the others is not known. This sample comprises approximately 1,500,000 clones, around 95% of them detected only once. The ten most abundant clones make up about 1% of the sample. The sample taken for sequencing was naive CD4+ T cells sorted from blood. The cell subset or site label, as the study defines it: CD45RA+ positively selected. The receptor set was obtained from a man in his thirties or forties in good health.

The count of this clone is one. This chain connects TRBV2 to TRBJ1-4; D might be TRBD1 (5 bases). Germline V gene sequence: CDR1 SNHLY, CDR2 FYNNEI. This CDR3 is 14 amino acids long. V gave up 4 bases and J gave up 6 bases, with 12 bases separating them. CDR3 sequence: CASSGVGVYEKLFF. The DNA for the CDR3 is TGTGCCAGCAGTGGGGTAGGGGTATATGAAAAACTGTTTTTT. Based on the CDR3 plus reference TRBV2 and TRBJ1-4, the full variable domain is EPEVTQTPSHQVTQMGQEVILRCVPISNHLYFYWYRQILGQKVEFLVSFYNNEISEKSEIFDDQFSVERPDGSNFTLKIRSTKLEDSAMYFCASSGVGVYEKLFFGSGTQLSVL.

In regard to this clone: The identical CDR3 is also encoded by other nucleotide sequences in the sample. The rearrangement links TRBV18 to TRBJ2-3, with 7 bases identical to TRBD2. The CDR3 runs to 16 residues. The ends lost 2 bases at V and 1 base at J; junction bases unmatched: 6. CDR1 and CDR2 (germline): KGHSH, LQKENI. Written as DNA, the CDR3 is TGTGCCAGCTCACCAGTCGCTAGCGGAGGCACAGATACGCAGTATTTT. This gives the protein CASSPVASGGTDTQYF.

The CDR3: CASSHSMQETQYF. The DNA for the CDR3 is TGTGCCAGCAGCCATTCCATGCAAGAGACCCAGTACTTC. This chain uses TRBV14 with TRBJ2-5; D ambiguous. The germline V gene has CDR1 SGHDN and CDR2 FVKESK. CDR3 length: 13 amino acids. The germline V and J ends were trimmed by 3 bases and 2 bases, with 7 bases remaining between them.

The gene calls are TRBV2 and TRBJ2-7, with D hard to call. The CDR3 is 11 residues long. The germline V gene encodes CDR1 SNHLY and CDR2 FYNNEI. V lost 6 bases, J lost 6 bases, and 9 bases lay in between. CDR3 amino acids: CASRTPAEQYF. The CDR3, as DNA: TGTGCCAGCAGGACGCCGGCCGAGCAGTACTTC.

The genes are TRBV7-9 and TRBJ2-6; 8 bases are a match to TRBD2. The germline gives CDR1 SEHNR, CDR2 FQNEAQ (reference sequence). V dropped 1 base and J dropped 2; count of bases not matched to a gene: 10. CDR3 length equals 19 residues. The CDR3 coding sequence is TGTGCCAGCAGCTTAGGATCGCGGGGGGTGGCGCCTGGGGCCAACGTCCTGACTTTC. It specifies CASSLGSRGVAPGANVLTF.

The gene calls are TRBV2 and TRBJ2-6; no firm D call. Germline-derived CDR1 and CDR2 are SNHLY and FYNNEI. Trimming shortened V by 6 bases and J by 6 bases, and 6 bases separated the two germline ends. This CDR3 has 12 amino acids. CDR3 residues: CASRSEANVLTF. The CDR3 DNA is TGTGCCAGCAGGAGTGAGGCCAACGTCCTGACTTTC. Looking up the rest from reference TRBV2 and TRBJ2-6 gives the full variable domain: EPEVTQTPSHQVTQMGQEVILRCVPISNHLYFYWYRQILGQKVEFLVSFYNNEISEKSEIFDDQFSVERPDGSNFTLKIRSTKLEDSAMYFCASRSEANVLTFGAGSRLTVL.

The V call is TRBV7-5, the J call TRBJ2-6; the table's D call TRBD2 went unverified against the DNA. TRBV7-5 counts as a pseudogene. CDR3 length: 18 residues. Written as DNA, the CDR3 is TGTGCCAGAAGCGCGACGATGCGTTTGGAGTCTGGGGCCAACGTCCTGACTTTC. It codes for CARSATMRLESGANVLTF.

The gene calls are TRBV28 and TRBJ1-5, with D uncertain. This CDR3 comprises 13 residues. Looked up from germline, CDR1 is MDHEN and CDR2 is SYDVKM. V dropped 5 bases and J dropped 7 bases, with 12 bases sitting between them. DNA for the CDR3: TGTGCCAGCAGTCCTCCGCCAGGACAGCCCCAGCATTTT. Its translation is CASSPPPGQPQHF.

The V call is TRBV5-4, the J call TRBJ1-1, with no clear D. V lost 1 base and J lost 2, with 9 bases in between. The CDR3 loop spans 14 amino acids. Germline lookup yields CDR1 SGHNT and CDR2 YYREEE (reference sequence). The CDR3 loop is CASSLRRHNTEAFF. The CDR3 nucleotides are TGTGCCAGCAGCTTGCGACGGCATAACACTGAAGCTTTCTTT.

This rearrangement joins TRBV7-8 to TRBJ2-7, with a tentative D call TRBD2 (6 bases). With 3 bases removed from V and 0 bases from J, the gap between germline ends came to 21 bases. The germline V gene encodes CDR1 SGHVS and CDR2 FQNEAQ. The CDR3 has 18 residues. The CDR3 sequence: CASSFTGSSRGSSYEQYF. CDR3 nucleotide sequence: TGTGCCAGCAGCTTTACCGGGTCGTCACGGGGGAGCTCCTACGAGCAGTACTTC.

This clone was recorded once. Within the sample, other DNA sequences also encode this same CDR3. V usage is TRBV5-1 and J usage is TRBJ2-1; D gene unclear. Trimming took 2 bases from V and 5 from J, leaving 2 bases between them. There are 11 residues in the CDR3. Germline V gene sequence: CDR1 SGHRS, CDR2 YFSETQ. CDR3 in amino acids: CASSFDNEQFF. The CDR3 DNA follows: TGCGCCAGCAGCTTCGACAATGAGCAGTTCTTC.

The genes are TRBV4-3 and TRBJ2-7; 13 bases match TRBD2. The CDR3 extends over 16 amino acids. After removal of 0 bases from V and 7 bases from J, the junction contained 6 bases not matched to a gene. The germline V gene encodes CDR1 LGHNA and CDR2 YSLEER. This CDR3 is CASSQDLGLAGAEQYF. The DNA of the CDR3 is TGCGCCAGCAGCCAAGATCTCGGACTAGCGGGAGCTGAGCAGTACTTC.

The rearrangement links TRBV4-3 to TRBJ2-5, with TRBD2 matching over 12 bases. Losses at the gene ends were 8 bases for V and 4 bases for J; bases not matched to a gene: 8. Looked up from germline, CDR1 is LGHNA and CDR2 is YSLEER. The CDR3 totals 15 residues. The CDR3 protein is CASGPSGRGVETQYF. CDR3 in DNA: TGCGCCAGCGGCCCTAGCGGGAGGGGAGTAGAGACCCAGTACTTC.

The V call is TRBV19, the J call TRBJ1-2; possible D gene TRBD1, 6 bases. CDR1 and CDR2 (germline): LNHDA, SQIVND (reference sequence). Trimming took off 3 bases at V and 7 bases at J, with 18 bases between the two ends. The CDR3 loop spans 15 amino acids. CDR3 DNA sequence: TGTGCCAGTAGTATCCTAGACAGGCCCCCACGTGGCTACACCTTC. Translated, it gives CASSILDRPPRGYTF.

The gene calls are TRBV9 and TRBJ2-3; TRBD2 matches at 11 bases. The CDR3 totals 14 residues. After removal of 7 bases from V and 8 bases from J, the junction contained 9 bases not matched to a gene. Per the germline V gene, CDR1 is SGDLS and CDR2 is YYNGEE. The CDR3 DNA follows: TGTGCCAGCGGCTTAGCGGGAGGGCTGGTTACGCAGTATTTT. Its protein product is CASGLAGGLVTQYF. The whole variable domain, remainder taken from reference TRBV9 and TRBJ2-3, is DSGVTQTPKHLITATGQRVTLRCSPRSGDLSVYWYQQSLDQGLQFLIQYYNGEERAKGNILERFSAQQFPDLHSELNLSSLELGDSALYFCASGLAGGLVTQYFGPGTRLTVL.

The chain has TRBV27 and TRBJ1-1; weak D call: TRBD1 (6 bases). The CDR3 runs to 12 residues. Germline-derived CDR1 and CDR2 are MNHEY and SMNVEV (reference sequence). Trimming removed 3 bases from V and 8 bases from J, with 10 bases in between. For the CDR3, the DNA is TGTGCCAGCAGTTTCGTAACAGGGGAAGCTTTCTTT. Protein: CASSFVTGEAFF.

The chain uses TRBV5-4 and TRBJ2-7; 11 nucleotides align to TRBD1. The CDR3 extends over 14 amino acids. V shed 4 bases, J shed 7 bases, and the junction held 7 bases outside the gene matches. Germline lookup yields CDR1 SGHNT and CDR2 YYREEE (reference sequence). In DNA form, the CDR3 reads TGTGCCAGCAGCCCCGGGACAGGGGGGCGAGAGCAGTACTTC. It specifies CASSPGTGGREQYF.

CDR3 sequence reads: CASRRTGGAETQYF. CDR3 coding DNA: TGTGCCAGCAGGCGGACAGGGGGCGCGGAGACCCAGTACTTC. This chain connects TRBV6-5 to TRBJ2-5; 11 positions match TRBD1. This CDR3 has 14 amino acids. V lost 6 bases, J lost 5 bases, and 5 bases stayed unmatched. Germline assignment: CDR1 MNHEY and CDR2 SVGAGI.

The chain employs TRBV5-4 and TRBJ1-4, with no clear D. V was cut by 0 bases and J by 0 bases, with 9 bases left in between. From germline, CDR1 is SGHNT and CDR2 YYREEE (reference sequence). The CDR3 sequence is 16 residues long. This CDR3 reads CASSLGGYSTNEKLFF. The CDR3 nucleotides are TGTGCCAGCAGCTTGGGTGGATACTCAACTAATGAAAAACTGTTTTTT. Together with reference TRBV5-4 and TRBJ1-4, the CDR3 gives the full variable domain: ETGVTQSPTHLIKTRGQQVTLRCSSQSGHNTVSWYQQALGQGPQFIFQYYREEENGRGNFPPRFSGLQFPNYSSELNVNALELDDSALYLCASSLGGYSTNEKLFFGSGTQLSVL.

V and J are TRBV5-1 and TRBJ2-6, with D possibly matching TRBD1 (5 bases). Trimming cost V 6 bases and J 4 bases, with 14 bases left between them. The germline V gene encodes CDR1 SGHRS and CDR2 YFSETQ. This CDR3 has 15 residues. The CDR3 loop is CASTQTVPGANVLTF. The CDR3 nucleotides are TGCGCCAGCACTCAGACAGTCCCGGGGGCCAACGTCCTGACTTTC.

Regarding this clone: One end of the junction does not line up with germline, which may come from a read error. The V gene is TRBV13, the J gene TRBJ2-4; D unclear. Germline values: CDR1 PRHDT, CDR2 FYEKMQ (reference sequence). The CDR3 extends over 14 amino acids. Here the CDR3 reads CASSNRIGKSIQYF. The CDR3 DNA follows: TGTGCCAGCAGCAATAGAATTGGCAAAAGCATTCAGTACTTC.